Listed below are T cell receptor beta chains from one sample, sequenced in a study of T cells in Graves' hyperthyroidism and ophthalmopathy. TCRdb used MiXCR to reprocess the multiplex PCR reads, holding one entry per CDR3 protein. The table lists about 350,000 distinct CDR3 sequences, around 14% of them singletons, with around 23% in the top ten. Sequencing was done on a sample of blood. The receptors derive from a woman in her twenties or thirties with Graves' hyperthyroidism. The conserved cysteine and the conserved F or W are not part of the CDR3 here. Each record gives: CDR3 protein, V gene, J gene.

CDR3: ATSRDLGEQF
V: TRBV15
J: TRBJ2-1

CDR3: ASQDTSNQPQH
V: TRBV28
J: TRBJ1-5

CDR3: SARVVGPGPGRTDTQY
V: TRBV20-1
J: TRBJ2-3

CDR3: ASSYQVGGSNQPQH
V: TRBV6-2/TRBV6-3
J: TRBJ1-5

CDR3: ASSHRNDGYT
V: TRBV5-8
J: TRBJ1-2

CDR3: VSSLSDRASYGYT
V: TRBV5-6
J: TRBJ1-2

CDR3: ASSFQREGRGEQF
V: TRBV28
J: TRBJ2-1

CDR3: ASSPTGGGDTQY
V: TRBV27
J: TRBJ2-3

CDR3: ASSPTRGQRLSWLF
V: TRBV28
J: TRBJ2-2

CDR3: ASSMTGGANGANVLT
V: TRBV2
J: TRBJ2-6

CDR3: ASSYRPTGTSDREQY
V: TRBV6-5
J: TRBJ2-7

CDR3: SVEVGSTDTQY
V: TRBV29-1
J: TRBJ2-3

CDR3: ASSPSRIDQPQH
V: TRBV27
J: TRBJ1-5

CDR3: ASSSLSGGGWGGYT
V: TRBV28
J: TRBJ1-2

CDR3: ASRLDLDRGRETQY
V: TRBV6-1
J: TRBJ2-5

CDR3: ASSLALLAGGLREETQY
V: TRBV7-2
J: TRBJ2-5

CDR3: AISEAGAGSGELF
V: TRBV10-3
J: TRBJ2-2

CDR3: ASYLAGVGEQY
V: TRBV6-2/TRBV6-3
J: TRBJ2-7

CDR3: ASSLTGTQGKLF
V: TRBV7-8
J: TRBJ1-4

CDR3: ASSSSTPKGEQY
V: TRBV5-1
J: TRBJ2-7

CDR3: ASSSPGTGVEQY
V: TRBV5-4
J: TRBJ2-7

CDR3: ASRTADTQY
V: TRBV7-2
J: TRBJ2-3

CDR3: ASTPSDREWYEQY
V: TRBV12-3/TRBV12-4
J: TRBJ2-7

CDR3: SARRDGLGSYNSPLH
V: TRBV20-1
J: TRBJ1-6

CDR3: SASASGANNEQF
V: TRBV20-1
J: TRBJ2-1

CDR3: ASSLGDRVGNIQY
V: TRBV7-9
J: TRBJ2-4

CDR3: ASSIGTGNYGYT
V: TRBV19
J: TRBJ1-2

CDR3: ASSLARTGDTGELF
V: TRBV7-9
J: TRBJ2-2

CDR3: ASSVRGTLDQPQH
V: TRBV2
J: TRBJ1-5

CDR3: ATSRGGREQETQY
V: TRBV15
J: TRBJ2-5

CDR3: ASSESRGSGANVLT
V: TRBV10-2
J: TRBJ2-6

CDR3: SARESRGGNQPQH
V: TRBV20-1
J: TRBJ1-5

CDR3: ASSPGRAKNTIY
V: TRBV28
J: TRBJ1-3

CDR3: ASSLGQGDSPLH
V: TRBV7-9
J: TRBJ1-6

CDR3: ASRGERNEQF
V: TRBV28
J: TRBJ2-1

CDR3: SAKQWASPGIPYEQY
V: TRBV20-1
J: TRBJ2-7

CDR3: ASTDSQSTYEQY
V: TRBV12-3/TRBV12-4
J: TRBJ2-7

CDR3: ASSPRTGAYEQY
V: TRBV27
J: TRBJ2-7

CDR3: ASRDYYEQY
V: TRBV5-1
J: TRBJ2-7

CDR3: ASSPRLAGVSNTDTQY
V: TRBV14
J: TRBJ2-3

CDR3: ASSLVSFWTEETQY
V: TRBV11-2
J: TRBJ2-5

CDR3: SAIRGGDTGELF
V: TRBV20-1
J: TRBJ2-2

CDR3: ASTSSRQETQY
V: TRBV14
J: TRBJ2-5

CDR3: ASSSPHHDTQY
V: TRBV7-9
J: TRBJ2-3

CDR3: ASSYSTGIEQY
V: TRBV6-5
J: TRBJ2-7

CDR3: ASSSLPLTDTQY
V: TRBV11-1
J: TRBJ2-3

CDR3: ASSLGGGTANEQF
V: TRBV7-9
J: TRBJ2-1

CDR3: ASSLFLGAEQY
V: TRBV28
J: TRBJ2-7

CDR3: SAADAGGFNTEAF
V: TRBV20-1
J: TRBJ1-1

CDR3: ASSPQGGENSGANVLT
V: TRBV4-1
J: TRBJ2-6

CDR3: ASSEMGVNEQF
V: TRBV24-1
J: TRBJ2-1

CDR3: ATRLGSNQPQH
V: TRBV6-1
J: TRBJ1-5

CDR3: ASSWGSGNQPQH
V: TRBV6-9
J: TRBJ1-5

CDR3: SARYRANTEAF
V: TRBV20-1
J: TRBJ1-1

CDR3: ASSAKTGTAYNEQF
V: TRBV7-9
J: TRBJ2-1